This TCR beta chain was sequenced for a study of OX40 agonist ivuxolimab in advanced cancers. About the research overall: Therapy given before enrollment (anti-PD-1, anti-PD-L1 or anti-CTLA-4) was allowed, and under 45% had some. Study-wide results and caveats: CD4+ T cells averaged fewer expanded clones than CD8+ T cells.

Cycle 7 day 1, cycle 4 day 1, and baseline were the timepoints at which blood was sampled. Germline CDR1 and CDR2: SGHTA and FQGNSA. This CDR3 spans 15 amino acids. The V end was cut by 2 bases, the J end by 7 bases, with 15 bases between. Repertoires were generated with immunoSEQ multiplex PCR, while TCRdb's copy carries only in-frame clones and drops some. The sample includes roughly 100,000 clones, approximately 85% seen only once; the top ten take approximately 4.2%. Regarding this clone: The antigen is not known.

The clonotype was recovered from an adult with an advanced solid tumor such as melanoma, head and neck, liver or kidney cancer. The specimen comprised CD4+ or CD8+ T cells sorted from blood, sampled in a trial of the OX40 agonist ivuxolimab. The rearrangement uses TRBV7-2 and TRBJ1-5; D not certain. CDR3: CASSLFQTEGQPQHF. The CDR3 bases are TGTGCCAGCAGCTTATTCCAGACGGAAGGACAGCCCCAGCATTTT. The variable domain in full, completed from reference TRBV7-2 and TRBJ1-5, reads GAGVSQSPSNKVTEKGKDVELRCDPISGHTALYWYRQSLGQGLEFLIYFQGNSAPDKSGLPSDRFSAERTGGSVSTLTIQRTQQEDSAVYLCASSLFQTEGQPQHFGDGTRLSIL.